The T cell receptor beta chain described here comes from a study of blood T cell repertoires in COVID-19. Background on the study: Material from acute and convalescent COVID-19 was sourced from the United States, Italy and Spain. T cells, B-cell-depleted T cells, or PBMCs provided the cDNA or gDNA that served as material.

Study members were between 18 and 89 years old and lived in 24 US regions. Self-reported history from a screening survey and questionnaire set each donor's cohort. The V gene lost 1 base and the J gene lost 4 bases, with 20 bases spanning the gap. Germline CDR1 SQVTM, CDR2 ANQGSEA. This CDR3 region has 17 residues. Clones were read by immunoSEQ multiplex PCR, and TCRdb kept only the in-frame ones, dropping some. The data show 150,000 to 200,000 clones, 65% to 80% seen once. The TCR sequence derives from a woman in her 50s with acute COVID-19. The genes are TRBV29-1 and TRBJ2-1; tentative D call: TRBD2 (5 bases). Sample: PBMCs or T cells enriched from blood (not recorded which). This CDR3 is CSVEAGRENGEYNEQFF. The CDR3 DNA reads as TGCAGCGTTGAAGCAGGAAGGGAGAATGGGGAATACAATGAGCAGTTCTTC.